Reported below is one T cell receptor (beta chain). The germline V gene encodes CDR1 SNHLY and CDR2 FYNNEI. The CDR3 runs 15 residues. V gave up 2 bases and J gave up 2 bases, with 13 bases separating them. The method was immunoSEQ multiplex PCR; TCRdb's version includes in-frame clones alone and lacks a portion of them. The sample yields tens of thousands of clones, 85% to 90% seen once. The record originates from a study of blood T cell repertoires in COVID-19. At the level of the study: COVID-19 samples collected from the United States, Italy and Spain covered acute and convalescent phases. From T cells, B-cell-depleted T cells, or PBMCs came the material, which was cDNA or gDNA.

J is TRBJ2-7 and V is TRBV2, with D possibly matching TRBD2 (6 bases). This receptor was identified in a man in his forties or fifties with active COVID-19. Sequencing was carried out using peripheral blood. The CDR3 DNA sequence: TGTGCCAGCAGTGAAAGAAGACTAGATGCCTACGAGCAGTACTTC. Encoded protein: CASSERRLDAYEQYF.